Described below is a single T cell receptor beta chain sequence and its context. Its specific antigen is unknown. Base-call qualities are not available, and no considerably larger clone is one nucleotide away. The data originate from a study of cytomegalovirus exposure and HLA in healthy donors (TCRdb year 2017). At the level of the whole study: In an earlier analysis of 550 to 750 of the donors, 276 Gb of sequence data and roughly 100 million unique TCR beta sequences from 180 million or so T cells were reported. Donor age, sex, ethnicity and CMV serostatus were collected together with the repertoire data. An early release covering approximately 600 HLA-typed donors comprised about 300 gigabases of sequencing data and about 90 million unique TCR sequences. Among the 398 genotyped donors, approximately 77% belonged to the genetic ancestry cluster associated with self-reported Caucasian donors. In a later genetic analysis, genome-wide SNP genotypes for about 55% of the roughly 670 donors were used, and that subset was treated as a discovery cohort. Across 398 genotyped donors of the cohort, an average of approximately 240,000 unique TCR beta nucleotide sequences per donor were sequenced, and around 19% of those sequences were non-productive. Every discovery cohort repertoire had been produced on one sequencing platform. An earlier analysis of more than 450 of the donors used high-throughput TCR beta sequencing to judge whether each TCR beta V gene segment behaved as functional or pseudogenic. Rather than using new phenotypic data, the later analysis identified candidate immune exposures from TCR beta sequences and from how often those sequences occurred across donors. The aim of the study was to test whether cataloging public T cell receptors could identify signatures of past pathogen exposure. Using immunosequencing, the study profiled T cell repertoires from around 680 subjects and related those repertoires to cytomegalovirus serostatus. Typing coverage differed by locus: A, B, C, DRB1 and DQB1 were typed in about 620-630 donors, DQA1 in roughly 510, DPA1 in some 610, and DPB1 in around 440. A later analysis re-examined previously published TCR beta repertoires from about 700 donors and added high-resolution HLA genotyping to investigate patterns of TCR occurrence. Class I and class II HLA loci were covered by the typing at four-digit resolution. About five DR-DQ haplotypes were treated as single units for association and clustering because of strong linkage in the cohort. To predict cytomegalovirus infection status, the study brought together high-throughput TCR immunosequencing, statistical association of individual TCRs with disease status, and machine learning. In addition to the first cohort of approximately 670 subjects, a separate validation cohort of 120 different subjects was used.

Libraries were made using the immunoSEQ multiplex PCR assay. The multiplex PCR relied on a mix of 60 forward primers for TCR Vbeta segments and 13 reverse primers for TCR Jbeta segments. The CDR3 region of rearranged TCR beta genes was amplified from genomic DNA with a multiplex PCR assay. The amplified TCR beta libraries were sequenced on the Illumina HiSeq System as 87-base-pair reads. From the authors' description of their analysis: In a later analysis, 77 million or so unique TCR beta chains were counted across the 500 to 700 repertoires, and roughly 11 million of these chains were shared by at least two donors. To remove PCR and sequencing errors, raw reads were error-corrected and collapsed into unique sequences using a nearest-neighbor algorithm that merged closely related sequences. To assign V, D and J gene segments, CDR3 sequences were aligned to IMGT reference sequences. For a sequence to be retained, a match of at least six nucleotides to both a V gene segment and a J gene segment was required. A rearrangement was called productive if the CDR3 had no stop codons and remained in frame with V and J, and every other rearrangement was called non-productive. Following IMGT convention, CDR3 was defined as the stretch from the second conserved V-encoded cysteine to the conserved J-encoded phenylalanine. Sequences without an unambiguous match to a single V gene segment were excluded from the earlier analysis of about 640 of the donors. In an earlier analysis of more than 500 of the donors, a V segment was called functional when productive rearrangements were above 56.7%, and segregating when the standard deviation between donors exceeded 5%. To diagnose cytomegalovirus status from the catalog of TCR beta chain sequences, a statistical classification framework was built. In a later analysis, TCR nucleotide sequences were compared against IMGT/GENE-DB human TR gene sequences so that V and J genes could be assigned. A later analysis assigned CDR3 sequences and most-parsimonious VDJ recombination scenarios with the TCRdist pipeline. In a later analysis, each TCR beta chain was defined by its CDR3 amino acid sequence together with its V-gene family, and reads without a unique V-gene family were excluded. As a way to deal with suspected cross-contamination and a sequencing artifact, a later analysis dropped roughly 620 nucleotide sequences that were highly shared and had low generation probability. A later analysis calculated a clonal expansion index for each public chain from normalized within-repertoire ranks of inferred template counts. A later analysis computed generation probabilities with a VDJ recombination model fitted to out-of-frame rearrangements, and checked the results against IGoR. In a later analysis, TCR-TCR, TCR-HLA and TCR-CMV co-occurrence was scored with hypergeometric tests, and a repertoire-size bias correction was applied to TCR pairs. In a later analysis, false discovery rates were estimated by permuting HLA or CMV assignments 20 times. In a later analysis, co-occurring TCRs were grouped with DBSCAN, and TCRdist sequence similarity was added when clustering was performed within HLA-allele-positive subsets. Repertoires with fewer than 30,000 or more than 120,000 public chains, plus five repertoires with anomalous nucleotide sharing, were excluded from co-occurrence clustering. TCRdb took this table from immuneACCESS and kept in-frame rearrangements with V and J called. Such tables lack part of the clones; where checked against another copy, unresolved V genes explain under half of the gap, and the rest is unexplained. For V, J and clone size, that table is used; D and trimming come from the DNA. The table for this sample lists around 210,000 clones; roughly 84% of them were counted only once. Clones ranked in the top ten supply approximately 1.5% of the sample.

The cohort consisted of 670 or so healthy bone marrow donors. At the time of sampling, all cohort members were nominally healthy, though unrecorded immune exposures were likely present. The donor was CMV seronegative and was included in the group of 352 seronegative cohort members. A peripheral blood sample was collected from each donor, and TCR beta sequencing was performed on peripheral blood mononuclear cells. The Qiagen DNeasy Blood Extraction Kit was used to extract genomic DNA from the blood cell samples. Study-level results and caveats: Compared with equally common non-associated chains, HLA-associated TCR beta chains in a later analysis were more clonally expanded and had lower generation probabilities. The sequencing pipeline was judged likely to have produced a cluster of highly shared sequence variants as a technical artifact. Some IMGT-functional V segments, including TRBV6-2 and TRBV6-3, could not be told apart with the 87-base-pair reads, so those segments were excluded. In an earlier analysis of more than 450 of the donors, most TCR beta V segments were observed in productive rearrangements about 90% or about 30% of the time, broadly matching IMGT annotations. Immune exposure information for the cohort was limited to CMV serostatus. It was suggested by the authors that the approach could potentially be generalized to other disease states and immunological phenotypes. Correlated functional status among segregating V segments might be attributable to linkage disequilibrium, but an unknown experimental factor could not be ruled out. In a later genetic analysis, fewer N-insertions in productive TCRs were reported among donors in an Asian-associated ancestry cluster than the approximately 670-donor mean. When HLA alleles, especially DR and DQ, strongly co-occurred, attributing TCR associations to individual alleles was difficult. According to a later analysis, TCR association rates differed among HLA loci, with DRB1 alleles showing the most associated TCRs and HLA-C alleles showing the fewest. A further reported finding was that TCR beta sequences accurately predicted the HLA-A and HLA-B alleles for most subjects in the first cohort. Seventeen rarely observed V segments, including chromosome 9 orphons, were excluded from the earlier analysis of almost 600 of the donors because counts were too low. This cohort had only TCR beta chains sequenced, and the lack of alpha or paired-chain data limited which features could be detected. A later analysis associated 16,951 TCR beta sequences with specific HLA alleles at a false discovery rate of 0.05. Most TCR sequences were seen in very few donors, while some public TCRs were found in many individuals. Sequencing depth was assumed to be roughly uniform across donors in the presence/absence analyses, though that assumption may not hold. The study gave a list of about 160 TCR beta chains associated with cytomegalovirus. HLA typing was unavailable for some donors at each locus, so association tests used only the typed subset. Three of the identified cytomegalovirus-associated TCR beta chains were confirmed in vitro to be specific for cytomegalovirus antigens. Several of the top co-occurrence clusters appeared to be linked to parvovirus B19, influenza, CMV and Epstein-Barr virus, according to a later analysis. A later genetic analysis associated a missense DCLRE1C variant with V-gene and J-gene trimming of TCR beta chains, and an independent cohort replicated the association. Cytomegalovirus status was reported to be diagnosed by the classifier with high specificity and sensitivity in both the original and validation cohorts. A later analysis found that most CMV-associated TCR beta chains appeared HLA-restricted, with HLA associations seemingly driven largely by CMV exposure.

CDR1 and CDR2 are drawn from the germline V gene: MGHRA, YSYEKL. After removal of 4 bases from V and 6 bases from J, the junction retains 16 bases not matched to a gene. The CDR3 covers 17 residues, taking in both the cysteine and the phenylalanine. Of all the DNA, just the CDR3 is kept, 51 bases in frame from base 1. Sequenced input: PBMCs. The sequence links TRBV4-1 to TRBJ2-3; 7 junctional bases match TRBD1. The TCR was taken from a man aged 50 or older in good health and CMV-seronegative. CDR3 protein: CASSPRPGDSPEDTQYF. DNA sequence: TGCGCCAGCAGCCCACGACCTGGGGACAGTCCGGAGGATACGCAGTATTTT.